The 30 T cell receptor beta chains reported below all come from one sample, sequenced in a study of blood T cell repertoires in COVID-19. The protocol was immunoSEQ multiplex PCR, while the TCRdb copy is restricted to in-frame clones and leaves out a portion. The sample carries some 310,000 clones, approximately 87% recorded once. The source material was peripheral blood. These receptors were collected from a woman aged 25 to 45 with COVID-19, enrolled during active disease.

J is TRBJ1-4 and V is TRBV19, with 8 bases lining up with TRBD1. J lost 4 bases, V lost 3 bases, and 4 bases had no gene match. The CDR3 loop spans 15 amino acids. In germline, CDR1 is LNHDA, CDR2 SQIVND (reference sequence). CDR3 nucleotide sequence: TGTGCCAGTAGTATTGGACAGGGTGGTAATGAAAAACTGTTTTTT. Encoded protein: CASSIGQGGNEKLFF.

The chain joins TRBV20-1 to TRBJ1-1, with a possible D match to TRBD1 (5 bases). The CDR3 is 15 residues long. V lost 3 bases to trimming and J lost 3 bases, with 17 bases between them. The germline V gene has CDR1 DFQATT and CDR2 SNEGSKA (reference sequence). CDR3 amino acids: CSASLRRGGYTEAFF. In nucleotides, the CDR3 is TGCAGTGCTAGTCTAAGAAGGGGTGGTTACACTGAAGCTTTCTTT.

This clone was observed once. The gene calls are TRBV19 and TRBJ1-2, with D unclear. The germline V gene encodes CDR1 LNHDA and CDR2 SQIVND (reference sequence). CDR3 length equals 16 residues. V dropped 1 base and J dropped 5 bases, with 17 bases sitting between them. The CDR3 loop is CASSIAGGGFNYGYTF. DNA of the CDR3: TGTGCCAGTAGTATAGCGGGAGGCGGATTCAATTATGGCTACACCTTC.

Worth noting for this clone: Different DNA sequences within this sample yield the same CDR3. The J gene is TRBJ2-7, the V gene TRBV28; the D gene is possibly TRBD1 (6 bases). V was cut by 2 bases and J by 0 bases, with 14 bases left in between. The germline V gene has CDR1 MDHEN and CDR2 SYDVKM. This CDR3 has 16 amino acids. The CDR3: CASSLTGQGFSYEQYF. In nucleotides, the CDR3 is TGTGCCAGCAGTTTAACGGGTCAGGGGTTCTCCTACGAGCAGTACTTC.

This clone appeared once. This chain uses TRBV5-1 with TRBJ1-2; TRBD1 agrees at 8 bases. Germline V gene sequence: CDR1 SGHRS, CDR2 YFSETQ. The trim removed 4 bases at V and 8 bases at J, leaving 7 bases unmatched. This CDR3 spans 13 amino acids. The CDR3 region is CASSADRGRGYTF. In DNA, the CDR3 is TGCGCCAGCAGCGCCGACAGGGGAAGAGGCTACACCTTC.

For the CDR3, the DNA is TGTGCCAGCCAGGGGTCTGGCTATGAGCAGTTCTTC. Translation gives CASQGSGYEQFF. The V and J genes are TRBV27 and TRBJ2-1; TRBD1 might be the D (6 bases). Germline V lookup: CDR1 MNHEY, CDR2 SMNVEV (reference sequence). The germline V and J ends were trimmed by 8 bases and 8 bases, with 13 bases remaining between them. The CDR3 runs 12 residues.

V usage is TRBV28 and J usage is TRBJ2-7, with 9 bases matching TRBD2. The CDR3 runs to 15 residues. Trimming at V came to 8 bases and at J to 4 bases, leaving 12 bases not matched to a gene. Germline V gene lookup returns CDR1 MDHEN and CDR2 SYDVKM. CDR3 in DNA: TGTGCCAGCGCCCGTCGATCTAGCGGGATTTACGAGCAGTACTTC. This sequence encodes CASARRSSGIYEQYF.

In its sample, this clone was seen a few times. The V and J genes are TRBV7-2 and TRBJ1-3; no reliable D call. This CDR3 has 17 residues. The germline gives CDR1 SGHTA, CDR2 FQGNSA. Trimming left V 0 bases short and J 0 bases short, with 12 bases between. The CDR3 coding sequence is TGTGCCAGCAGCTTAGCGGTTACGGGAGCCTCTGGAAACACCATATATTTT. Residues: CASSLAVTGASGNTIYF.

The chain combines TRBV5-1 with TRBJ2-7; 12 bases line up with TRBD2. V was pared by 2 bases and J by 0 bases, with 9 bases of the junction left unmatched. In germline, CDR1 is SGHRS, CDR2 YFSETQ. The CDR3 contains 18 residues. The CDR3 is CASSLSGLAGPPSYEQYF. CDR3 in DNA: TGCGCCAGCAGCTTATCGGGACTAGCGGGTCCACCCTCCTACGAGCAGTACTTC.

The chain recombines TRBV6-1 with TRBJ1-2, with 7 bases identical to TRBD1. Germline loops: CDR1 MNHNS, CDR2 SASEGT. The length of the CDR3 is 13 residues. The J segment lost 4 bases and the V segment lost 5 bases, leaving 4 bases of the junction unmatched. The DNA of the CDR3 is TGTGCCAGCAGTTCACAGGGGTTCTATGGCTACACCTTC. Its protein is CASSSQGFYGYTF.

The chain recombines TRBV12-3 or TRBV12-4 with TRBJ2-1; D is unresolved. V lost 3 bases and J 6 bases, leaving 6 bases between the germline ends. The CDR3 sequence is 12 residues long. CDR3 loop: CASSLFSNEQFF. The CDR3, as DNA: TGTGCCAGCAGTTTGTTTAGCAATGAGCAGTTCTTC.

This chain joins TRBV2 and TRBJ2-3; perhaps TRBD2 as D (7 bases). Per germline, CDR1 SNHLY and CDR2 FYNNEI. The length of the CDR3 is 14 residues. V was cut by 9 bases and J by 3 bases, with 16 bases left in between. The CDR3, as DNA: TGTGCCAGTGGAAGCAGGGGAGGGACAGATACGCAGTATTTT. Translated: CASGSRGGTDTQYF.

V gene TRBV13 combines with J gene TRBJ1-1, with a weak D call TRBD1 (5 bases). Germline-derived CDR1 and CDR2 are PRHDT and FYEKMQ (reference sequence). Trimming cost V 0 bases and J 0 bases, with 11 bases left between them. This CDR3 spans 16 amino acids. The CDR3 nucleotides are TGTGCCAGCAGCTTAGGCAGGGTCCTCATGAACACTGAAGCTTTCTTT. Translation gives CASSLGRVLMNTEAFF.

Only a few counts were recorded for this clone. The rearrangement uses TRBV5-1 and TRBJ1-3, with TRBD1 as a possible D gene (5 bases). The germline V gene encodes CDR1 SGHRS and CDR2 YFSETQ. Between the trimmed V and J ends, which lost 3 bases and 0 bases, there was a span of 10 bases. The CDR3 runs 15 residues. The CDR3 DNA reads TGCGCCAGCAGCTCGGGAGGGGACTCTGGAAACACCATATATTTT. It specifies CASSSGGDSGNTIYF.

The chain employs TRBV5-1 and TRBJ1-1; TRBD1 might be the D (6 bases). Between the trimmed V and J ends, which lost 3 bases and 6 bases, there was a span of 9 bases. This CDR3 has 12 residues. The germline V gene encodes CDR1 SGHRS and CDR2 YFSETQ. In DNA, the CDR3 is TGCGCCAGCAGCTCCACAGGGCCTGAAGCTTTCTTT. Amino acid sequence: CASSSTGPEAFF.

The rearrangement links TRBV2 to TRBJ1-1, with 7 bases identical to TRBD1. The V and J ends lost 5 bases and 4 bases, in that order; junction bases with no gene match: 10. This CDR3 region has 15 residues. Germline CDR1 and CDR2: SNHLY and FYNNEI. Here the CDR3 DNA reads TGTGCCAGCAGTCAAGAGGGGGACAGAGGCACTGAAGCTTTCTTT. Its protein is CASSQEGDRGTEAFF.

The rearrangement uses TRBV2 and TRBJ1-1; tentative D call: TRBD1 (5 bases). Germline V lookup: CDR1 SNHLY, CDR2 FYNNEI. This CDR3 spans 14 amino acids. V was trimmed by 6 bases and J by 0 bases, leaving 11 bases between them. In DNA form, the CDR3 reads TGTGCCAGCAGGACCGACAGACTGAACACTGAAGCTTTCTTT. Protein product: CASRTDRLNTEAFF.

The table lists this clone with a count of one. The V gene is TRBV5-8, the J gene TRBJ1-5, with 8 bases aligning to TRBD1. V lost 1 base and J lost 4; bases outside the gene matches: 7. The germline V gene has CDR1 SGHTS and CDR2 YDEGEE. The CDR3 totals 16 residues. CDR3 amino acids: CASSLKRTGLNQPQHF. In DNA, the CDR3 is TGTGCCAGCAGCTTGAAAAGGACAGGGCTTAATCAGCCCCAGCATTTT. Using reference TRBV5-8 and TRBJ1-5 for the parts outside the CDR3, the full variable domain is EAGVTQSPTHLIKTRGQQATLRCSPISGHTSVYWYQQALGLGLQFLLWYDEGEERNRGNFPPRFSGRQFPNYSSELNVNALELEDSALYLCASSLKRTGLNQPQHFGDGTRLSIL.

This clone has only one observation. V and J are TRBV5-6 and TRBJ2-1; 8 bases are shared with TRBD2. Germline V lookup: CDR1 SGHDT, CDR2 YYEEEE. The CDR3 covers 16 residues. Trimming took 4 bases from V and 3 from J; bases not matched to a gene: 9. As DNA, the CDR3 is TGTGCCAGCAGCCCATCGGGACTAGGCTTCTACAATGAGCAGTTCTTC. Translated, it gives CASSPSGLGFYNEQFF.

This chain connects TRBV9 to TRBJ2-1; a weak D match, TRBD2 (6 bases). This CDR3 spans 15 amino acids. The germline gives CDR1 SGDLS, CDR2 YYNGEE. Trimming cost V 0 bases and J 1 base, with 8 bases left between them. The CDR3 loop is CASSVGDWSYNEQFF. The CDR3, as DNA: TGTGCCAGCAGCGTAGGGGACTGGTCCTACAATGAGCAGTTCTTC.

The chain recombines TRBV30 with TRBJ1-2; the D gene is possibly TRBD1 (5 bases). Trimming shortened V by 0 bases and J by 0 bases, and 8 bases separated the two germline ends. CDR1 is GTSNPN and CDR2 is SVGIG in the germline V gene (reference sequence). The CDR3 is 14 amino acids. The CDR3 sequence: CAWSVGRSNYGYTF. CDR3 nucleotides: TGTGCCTGGAGTGTGGGGCGCTCTAACTATGGCTACACCTTC.

The rearrangement links TRBV5-5 to TRBJ2-7, with 9 bases aligning to TRBD2. CDR1 and CDR2 from the germline V gene are SGHKS and YYEKEE (reference sequence). Trimming removed 2 bases from V and 2 bases from J; junction bases left unmatched: 5. The CDR3 spans 15 residues. The CDR3 here is CASSFGGRVTYEQYF. The CDR3, as DNA: TGTGCCAGCAGCTTTGGCGGGAGGGTCACCTACGAGCAGTACTTC.

The J gene is TRBJ2-1, the V gene TRBV28; 10 bases align to TRBD2. Germline values: CDR1 MDHEN, CDR2 SYDVKM. CDR3 length: 15 residues. V lost 5 bases, J lost 7 bases, and 8 bases stayed unmatched. For the CDR3, the DNA is TGTGCCAGCAGTCTCCCGGGACTAGCGTGGAATGAGCAGTTCTTC. Amino acids: CASSLPGLAWNEQFF.

This chain joins TRBV10-2 and TRBJ2-1; 8 bases align to TRBD2. Looked up from germline, CDR1 is WSHSY and CDR2 is SAAADI. The CDR3 is 16 amino acids. CDR3 bases: TGCGACTTCAGCAGGGTAGCGGGGAACATCCACAATGAGCAGTTCTTC. Amino acids: CDFSRVAGNIHNEQFF.

The V call is TRBV30, the J call TRBJ2-7; a weak D match, TRBD2 (5 bases). The CDR3 runs to 17 residues. V was cut by 0 bases and J by 3 bases, with 21 bases left in between. CDR1 GTSNPN and CDR2 SVGIG come from the germline V gene (reference sequence). CDR3 DNA: TGTGCCTGGAGTGTATTAGGGTATGACCCTGAGGGCTACGAGCAGTACTTC. Protein product: CAWSVLGYDPEGYEQYF.

The genes are TRBV19 and TRBJ2-3; TRBD2 aligns across 11 bases. The CDR3 has 16 residues. Germline V gene lookup returns CDR1 LNHDA and CDR2 SQIVND (reference sequence). The trim removed 3 bases at V and 4 bases at J, leaving 6 bases unmatched. CDR3 coding DNA: TGTGCCAGTAGTATCAGTAGCGGGAGGGCCGCAGATACGCAGTATTTT. Translating gives CASSISSGRAADTQYF.

The rearrangement joins TRBV25-1 to TRBJ2-7, with 9 bases matching TRBD1. The V and J ends lost 6 bases and 9 bases, in that order; junction bases with no gene match: 6. The CDR3 loop spans 12 amino acids. Germline assignment: CDR1 MGHDK and CDR2 SYGVNS. CDR3 in amino acids: CASRGQGSVQYF. Here the CDR3 DNA reads TGTGCCAGCAGGGGACAGGGTTCTGTGCAGTACTTC.

V usage is TRBV30 and J usage is TRBJ1-2, with D unresolved. From germline, CDR1 is GTSNPN and CDR2 SVGIG (reference sequence). Trimming left V 0 bases short and J 8 bases short, with 13 bases between. CDR3 length: 13 amino acids. CDR3 loop: CAWSVRLKEGYTF. CDR3 DNA sequence: TGTGCCTGGAGTGTACGACTCAAAGAGGGCTACACCTTC. Full variable domain (remainder filled in from reference TRBV30 and TRBJ1-2): SQTIHQWPATLVQPVGSPLSLECTVEGTSNPNLYWYRQAAGRGLQLLFYSVGIGQISSEVPQNLSASRPQDRQFILSSKKLLLSDSGFYLCAWSVRLKEGYTFGSGTRLTVV.

This clone showed up just a few times. The chain is built from TRBV7-2 and TRBJ2-1; tentative D call: TRBD2 (5 bases). V dropped 5 bases and J dropped 6 bases, with 17 bases sitting between them. This CDR3 comprises 15 residues. From germline, CDR1 is SGHTA and CDR2 FQGNSA. The CDR3 spells CASSPLPVLGNEQFF. The CDR3 coding sequence is TGTGCCAGCAGCCCTCTACCCGTACTAGGCAATGAGCAGTTCTTC.

V and J are TRBV7-8 and TRBJ1-3; maybe TRBD1 (5 bases). The V end was cut by 4 bases, the J end by 1 base, with 8 bases between. The CDR3 sequence is 14 residues long. Germline values: CDR1 SGHVS, CDR2 FQNEAQ. The CDR3 nucleotides are TGTGCCAGCAGCTCAGGGTTTTCTGGAAACACCATATATTTT. It specifies CASSSGFSGNTIYF.